This paragraph reports one T cell receptor (beta chain). Produced via immunoSEQ multiplex PCR; TCRdb's table is partial and in-frame only. The sample shows tens of thousands of clones, 90% to 95% of them seen only once. This sample is drawn from a study of OX40 agonist ivuxolimab in advanced cancers. The CDR3 has 11 residues. Germline V gene data show CDR1 as MNHNS and CDR2 as SASEGT. Between the trimmed V and J ends, which lost 7 bases and 3 bases, there was a span of 6 bases. The chain links TRBV6-1 to TRBJ1-1; D gene ambiguous. The source was CD4+ or CD8+ T cells sorted from blood, collected in a trial of the OX40 agonist ivuxolimab. This receptor was identified in an adult with an advanced solid tumor such as melanoma, head and neck, liver or kidney cancer. The CDR3 bases are TGTGCCAGCATACTGTACACTGAAGCTTTCTTT. This codes for CASILYTEAFF.